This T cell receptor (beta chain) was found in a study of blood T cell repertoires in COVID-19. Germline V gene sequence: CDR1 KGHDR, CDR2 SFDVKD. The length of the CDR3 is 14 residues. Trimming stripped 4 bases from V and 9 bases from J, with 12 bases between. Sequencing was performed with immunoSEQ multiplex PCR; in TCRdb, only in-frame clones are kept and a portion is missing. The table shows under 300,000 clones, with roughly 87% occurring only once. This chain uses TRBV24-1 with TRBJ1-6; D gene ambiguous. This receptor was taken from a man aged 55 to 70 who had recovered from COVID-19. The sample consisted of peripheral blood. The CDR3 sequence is CATSESRNGSPLHF. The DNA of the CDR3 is TGTGCCACCAGTGAGTCTAGGAATGGTTCACCCCTCCACTTT.